This TCR beta chain emerged from a study of identifying expanded T cells in peripheral blood. Study conclusions and caveats: Clone count variance between roughly 2-week samples rose with total template count. Technical replicates showed roughly 1.2 changed clones; approximately two weeks about 16.4; four weeks 19.

The CDR3 loop spans 15 amino acids. Trimming left V 0 bases short and J 4 bases short, with 12 bases between. Germline CDR1 reads LNHNV; CDR2 reads YYDKDF (reference sequence). A single count supports this clone. Antigen specificity is unknown. During the collection period, no donor immune events like infections were recorded. The data were produced by immunoSEQ multiplex PCR, yet TCRdb's version contains in-frame clones alone and is incomplete. Of around 95,000 clones in the sample, approximately 88% are singletons; the top ten hold less than 7%. The source of this sequence is a person aged 18 to 69 in good health. V is TRBV15 and J is TRBJ1-2; tentatively, D is TRBD1 (6 bases). Source material: blood. In DNA form, the CDR3 reads TGTGCCACCAGCAGAGATATTACAGGGCTCTATGGCTACACCTTC. It translates to CATSRDITGLYGYTF.